These 14 T cell receptor beta chains were sequenced from one sample in a study of T cell clonotyping in hematopoietic cell transplantation. Measured with immunoSEQ multiplex PCR; TCRdb has only the in-frame clones, and not every one. The sample holds some 3,100 clones, roughly nine tenths seen once. Sequencing used PBMCs, obtained at the time of graft-versus-host disease after allogeneic stem cell transplant. These receptors were obtained from a male patient in his sixties who had an allogeneic stem cell transplant from a related donor, so the T cells may come from the graft donor. Some clones in this sample may be carry-over from other donors' samples.

The rearrangement links TRBV27 to TRBJ2-3; TRBD2 matches at 11 bases. The CDR3 is made up of 18 amino acids. Germline V gene lookup returns CDR1 MNHEY and CDR2 SMNVEV (reference sequence). The junction had 11 bases not matched to a gene; V was cut back by 6 bases and J by 0 bases. The DNA for the CDR3 is TGTGCCAGCAGGAAAGCTAGCGGGGGGCCTCCTAGCACAGATACGCAGTATTTT. The encoded protein is CASRKASGGPPSTDTQYF.

The chain recombines TRBV7-3 with TRBJ2-2; D may be TRBD1 (6 bases). V lost 5 bases and J lost 3, with 16 bases in between. The CDR3 spans 16 residues. From germline, CDR1 is SGHTA and CDR2 FQGTGA. CDR3 sequence (DNA): TGTGCCAGCAGCGACGAACAGGGAATAGACACCGGGGAGCTGTTTTTT. Its translation: CASSDEQGIDTGELFF.

This chain uses TRBV15 with TRBJ1-1; 7 bases are a match to TRBD1. Germline trimming cut 5 bases from V and 7 bases from J; bases unmatched to any gene: 7. The CDR3 covers 13 residues. Germline V gene sequence: CDR1 LNHNV, CDR2 YYDKDF (reference sequence). CDR3 region: CATSLDTGVEAFF. The CDR3 DNA reads as TGTGCCACCAGCCTTGATACAGGGGTTGAAGCTTTCTTT.

The V call is TRBV4-1, the J call TRBJ1-5; D perhaps matches TRBD1 (5 bases). CDR3 length: 13 residues. V was cut by 5 bases and J by 7 bases, with 12 bases left in between. CDR1 is MGHRA and CDR2 is YSYEKL in the germline V gene. The CDR3 protein is CASSRGGLQPQHF. For the CDR3, the DNA is TGCGCCAGCAGCAGGGGAGGGTTGCAGCCCCAGCATTTT.

The V and J genes are TRBV14 and TRBJ2-7; D is possibly TRBD2 (5 bases). CDR1 SGHDN and CDR2 FVKESK come from the germline V gene. Trimming left V 4 bases short and J 1 base short, with 8 bases between. There are 13 residues in the CDR3. The CDR3 sequence is CASSPTGSYEQYF. The CDR3 region has the DNA TGTGCCAGCAGCCCAACGGGGTCCTACGAGCAGTACTTC.

This sequence joins TRBV5-1 and TRBJ2-7, with D possibly matching TRBD1 (6 bases). The CDR3 runs to 14 residues. Per the germline V gene, CDR1 is SGHRS and CDR2 is YFSETQ. V dropped 5 bases and J dropped 6 bases, with 18 bases sitting between them. CDR3 in DNA: TGCGCCAGCAGGAGGACAGCGGTTTGCTGCGAGCAGTACTTC. This gives the protein CASRRTAVCCEQYF.

This chain joins TRBV27 and TRBJ1-1, with 7 bases identical to TRBD1. V trimming: 2 bases; J trimming: 3 bases; junction bases outside the gene matches: 3. The germline gives CDR1 MNHEY, CDR2 SMNVEV (reference sequence). The CDR3 loop spans 14 amino acids. CDR3 bases: TGTGCCAGCAGTTTAGACAGGGTATACACTGAAGCTTTCTTT. Translation: CASSLDRVYTEAFF.

This sequence joins TRBV10-3 and TRBJ1-1; 7 bases map to TRBD1. Trimming took 6 bases from V and 3 from J; bases not matched to a gene: 4. CDR3 length: 13 residues. Germline-derived CDR1 and CDR2 are ENHRY and SYGVKD. The CDR3: CAIRGQPDTEAFF. CDR3 in DNA: TGTGCCATCAGGGGACAGCCAGACACTGAAGCTTTCTTT.

This rearrangement joins TRBV28 to TRBJ1-2; 8 bases map to TRBD1. V trimming: 5 bases; J trimming: 4 bases; junction bases outside the gene matches: 0. Germline-derived CDR1 and CDR2 are MDHEN and SYDVKM. The CDR3 length is 12 residues. The CDR3: CASSTGGYGYTF. The CDR3 nucleotides are TGTGCCAGCAGTACAGGGGGCTATGGCTACACCTTC.

This clone was counted a few times. This chain connects TRBV30 to TRBJ1-1, with D possibly TRBD1 on 6 matching bases. This CDR3 spans 16 amino acids. CDR1 and CDR2 (germline): GTSNPN, SVGIG (reference sequence). The V gene lost 3 bases and the J gene lost 1 base, with 18 bases spanning the gap. The CDR3 sequence is CAWRRGGAGTNTEAFF. In DNA, the CDR3 is TGTGCCTGGAGGCGCGGGGGGGCCGGAACGAACACTGAAGCTTTCTTT.

J is TRBJ2-7 and V is TRBV6-5; 9 bases line up with TRBD1. Per the germline V gene, CDR1 is MNHEY and CDR2 is SVGAGI. This CDR3 comprises 14 residues. V dropped 4 bases and J dropped 3; count of bases not matched to a gene: 4. The CDR3 protein is CASSLPGQGYEQYF. The CDR3 nucleotides read TGTGCCAGCAGTTTACCGGGACAGGGCTACGAGCAGTACTTC.

Comments on this clone: A junction boundary mismatches the germline segment, possibly from a read error. The CDR3 reads CASSFVAAGNPGELFF. In DNA, the CDR3 is TGTGCCAGCAGCTTCGTTGCGGCGGGGAACCCCGGGGAGCTGTTTTTT. The V call is TRBV7-6, the J call TRBJ2-2; a possible D gene is TRBD2 (6 bases). The CDR3 covers 16 residues. Germline V gene sequence: CDR1 SGHVS, CDR2 FNYEAQ.

The genes are TRBV7-2 and TRBJ1-6; TRBD1 matches 9 bases. In germline, CDR1 is SGHTA, CDR2 FQGNSA. The CDR3 contains 17 residues. The ends lost 1 base at V and 7 bases at J; junction bases unmatched: 8. The CDR3 sequence: CASSLGGMGQGNSPLHF. CDR3 nucleotides: TGTGCCAGCAGCTTAGGGGGTATGGGACAGGGAAATTCACCCCTCCACTTT.

The chain employs TRBV7-9 and TRBJ1-5, with D uncertain. Germline V gene sequence: CDR1 SEHNR, CDR2 FQNEAQ (reference sequence). The ends were cut back, 0 bases at V and 4 bases at J, with 7 bases in the middle. This CDR3 spans 14 amino acids. In DNA, the CDR3 is TGTGCCAGCAGCTTAGCCGGGAGGAATCAGCCCCAGCATTTT. Protein product: CASSLAGRNQPQHF.